This T cell receptor beta chain was documented in a study of OX40 agonist ivuxolimab in advanced cancers. Study at large: Participants averaged about 66 years of age (range roughly 23 to 79) and were under 90% male.

Sequencing was performed with immunoSEQ multiplex PCR; in TCRdb, only in-frame clones are kept and a portion is missing. Of some 81,000 clones listed, roughly 85% were seen once; the top ten hold about 0.6%. This CDR3 has 16 residues. V was cut by 4 bases and J by 0 bases, with 17 bases left in between. Germline CDR1 SGHDT, CDR2 YYEEEE. On this clone itself: As yet, its antigen is unknown.

Peripheral blood came from all dose cohorts at three timepoints. The study's findings and limits: Nonresponders included some who also had low normalized T-cell clonal expansion. Blood T cells, both CD4+ and CD8+, expanded clonally by week 6 at 0.1 to 3.0 mg/kg.

This specimen was CD4+ or CD8+ T cells sorted from blood, taken in a trial of the OX40 agonist ivuxolimab. The chain is built from TRBV5-6 and TRBJ2-7, with a weak D call TRBD2 (5 bases). This TCR was recovered from an adult with an advanced solid tumor such as melanoma, head and neck, liver or kidney cancer. CDR3 sequence: CASSLSWPAASYEQYF. In nucleotides, the CDR3 is TGTGCCAGCAGCCTGAGCTGGCCAGCGGCCTCCTACGAGCAGTACTTC.